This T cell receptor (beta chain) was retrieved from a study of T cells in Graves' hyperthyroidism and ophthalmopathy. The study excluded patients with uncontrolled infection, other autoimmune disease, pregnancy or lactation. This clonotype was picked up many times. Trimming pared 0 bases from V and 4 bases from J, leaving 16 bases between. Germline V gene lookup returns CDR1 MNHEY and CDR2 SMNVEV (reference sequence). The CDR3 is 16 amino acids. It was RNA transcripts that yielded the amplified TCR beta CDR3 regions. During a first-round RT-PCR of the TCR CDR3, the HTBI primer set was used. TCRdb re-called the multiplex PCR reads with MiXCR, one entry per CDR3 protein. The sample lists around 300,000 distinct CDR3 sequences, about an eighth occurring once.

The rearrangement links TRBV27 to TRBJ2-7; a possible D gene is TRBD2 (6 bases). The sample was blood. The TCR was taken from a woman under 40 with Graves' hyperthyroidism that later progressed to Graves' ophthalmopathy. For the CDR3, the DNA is TGTGCCAGCAGTTTATCGACGGGAGATCGTGTGTACGAGCAGTACTTC. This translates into CASSLSTGDRVYEQYF.